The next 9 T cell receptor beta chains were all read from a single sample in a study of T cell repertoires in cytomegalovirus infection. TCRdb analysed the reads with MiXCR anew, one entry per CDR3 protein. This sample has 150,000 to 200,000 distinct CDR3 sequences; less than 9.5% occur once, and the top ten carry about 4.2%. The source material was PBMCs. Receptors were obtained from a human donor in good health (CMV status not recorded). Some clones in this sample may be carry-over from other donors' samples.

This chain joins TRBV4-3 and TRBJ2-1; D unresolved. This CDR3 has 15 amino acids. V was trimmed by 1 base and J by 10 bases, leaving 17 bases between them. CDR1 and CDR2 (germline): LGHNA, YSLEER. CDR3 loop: CASSQGGGGVAEQFF. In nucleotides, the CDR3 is TGCGCCAGCAGCCAAGGTGGCGGTGGTGTAGCAGAGCAGTTCTTC.

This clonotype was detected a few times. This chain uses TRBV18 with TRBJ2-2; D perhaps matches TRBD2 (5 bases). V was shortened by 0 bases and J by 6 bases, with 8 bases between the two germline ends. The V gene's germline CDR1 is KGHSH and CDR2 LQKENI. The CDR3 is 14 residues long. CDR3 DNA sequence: TGTGCCAGCTCACCACCTTCACTAGCCGGGGAGCTGTTTTTT. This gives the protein CASSPPSLAGELFF.

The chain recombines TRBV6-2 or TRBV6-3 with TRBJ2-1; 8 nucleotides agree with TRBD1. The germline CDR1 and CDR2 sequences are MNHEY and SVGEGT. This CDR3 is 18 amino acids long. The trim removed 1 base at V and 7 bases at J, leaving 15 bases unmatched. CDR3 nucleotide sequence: TGTGCCAGCAGTTACTTTCTCGGCAGGGGGCATGTTGTGAATGAGCAGTTCTTC. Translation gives CASSYFLGRGHVVNEQFF.

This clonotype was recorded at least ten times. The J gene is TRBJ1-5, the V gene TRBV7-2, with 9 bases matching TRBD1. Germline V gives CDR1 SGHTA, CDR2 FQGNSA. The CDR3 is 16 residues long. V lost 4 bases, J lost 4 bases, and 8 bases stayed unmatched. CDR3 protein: CASSSALGTGNQPQHF. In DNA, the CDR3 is TGTGCCAGCAGCTCCGCTTTGGGGACAGGGAATCAGCCCCAGCATTTT.

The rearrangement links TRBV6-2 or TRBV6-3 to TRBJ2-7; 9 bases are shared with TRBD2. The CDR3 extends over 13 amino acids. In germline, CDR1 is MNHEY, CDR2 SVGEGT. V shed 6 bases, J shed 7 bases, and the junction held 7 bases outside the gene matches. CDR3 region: CASRYSGGEEQYF. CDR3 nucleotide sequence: TGTGCCAGCAGGTATAGCGGGGGCGAGGAGCAGTACTTC.

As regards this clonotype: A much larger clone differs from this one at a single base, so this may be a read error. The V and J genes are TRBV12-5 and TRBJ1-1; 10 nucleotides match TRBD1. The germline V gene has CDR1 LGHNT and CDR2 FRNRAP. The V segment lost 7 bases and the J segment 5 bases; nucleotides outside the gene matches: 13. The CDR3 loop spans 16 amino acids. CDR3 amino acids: CASVPTGQGRGTEAFF. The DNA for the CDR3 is TGTGCTAGTGTCCCCACGGGACAGGGGAGAGGTACTGAAGCTTTCTTT.

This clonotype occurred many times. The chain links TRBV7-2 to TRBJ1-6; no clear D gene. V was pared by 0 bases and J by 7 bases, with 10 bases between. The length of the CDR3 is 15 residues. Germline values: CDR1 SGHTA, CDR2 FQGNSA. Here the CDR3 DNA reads TGTGCCAGCAGCTTAGCGTCCGGTCTCAATTCACCCCTCCACTTT. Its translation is CASSLASGLNSPLHF. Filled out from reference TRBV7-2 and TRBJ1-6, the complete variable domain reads GAGVSQSPSNKVTEKGKDVELRCDPISGHTALYWYRQSLGQGLEFLIYFQGNSAPDKSGLPSDRFSAERTGGSVSTLTIQRTQQEDSAVYLCASSLASGLNSPLHFGNGTRLTVT.

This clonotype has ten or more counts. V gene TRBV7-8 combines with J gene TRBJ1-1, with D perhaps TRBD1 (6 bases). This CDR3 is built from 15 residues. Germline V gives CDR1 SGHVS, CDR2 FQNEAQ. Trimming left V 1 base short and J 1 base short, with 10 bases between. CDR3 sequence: CASSLGVGGNTEAFF. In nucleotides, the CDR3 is TGTGCCAGCAGCTTAGGGGTAGGGGGGAACACTGAAGCTTTCTTT.

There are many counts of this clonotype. The CDR3 DNA reads as TGTGCCAGCAGCTTAGGGTCAACAGAGGGACAGCCCCAGCATTTT. The encoded protein is CASSLGSTEGQPQHF. This sequence joins TRBV7-9 and TRBJ1-5; D is ambiguous. V was pared by 1 base and J by 7 bases, with 14 bases between. Germline values: CDR1 SEHNR, CDR2 FQNEAQ (reference sequence). This CDR3 is built from 15 residues.